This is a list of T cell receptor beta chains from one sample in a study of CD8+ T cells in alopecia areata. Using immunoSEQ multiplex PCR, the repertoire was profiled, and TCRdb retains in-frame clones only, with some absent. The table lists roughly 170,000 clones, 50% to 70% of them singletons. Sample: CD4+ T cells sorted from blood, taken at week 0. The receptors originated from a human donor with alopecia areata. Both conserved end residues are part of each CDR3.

cdr3_aa: CSQHYTASNQPQHF; v_call: TRBV29-1
cdr3_aa: CASSLVGRTTEQYF; v_call: TRBV11-2
cdr3_aa: CASGLVFGTEAFF; v_call: TRBV12-5
cdr3_aa: CASSAVVGSTDTQYF; v_call: TRBV5-1
cdr3_aa: CAWLADRVTETQYF; v_call: TRBV30
cdr3_aa: CSASRGNTIYF; v_call: TRBV20-1
cdr3_aa: CASSSGTGNTIYF; v_call: TRBV5-1
cdr3_aa: CASSAGVAGYTGELFF; v_call: TRBV9
cdr3_aa: CASRSPGPILNQPQHF; v_call: TRBV23-1
cdr3_aa: CSVEVSSTDTQYF; v_call: TRBV29-1
cdr3_aa: CASSLDRGRSPLHF; v_call: TRBV7-9
cdr3_aa: CSVESPGNTIYF; v_call: TRBV29-1
cdr3_aa: CASSLERLGETQYF; v_call: TRBV5-1
cdr3_aa: CAISVGRDVGEQYF; v_call: TRBV10-3
cdr3_aa: CASSPLSSGANVLTF; v_call: TRBV4-1
cdr3_aa: CAWSGLAAYEQYF; v_call: TRBV30
cdr3_aa: CSVRDSGQETQYF; v_call: TRBV29-1
cdr3_aa: CSVAAAGNTGELFF; v_call: TRBV29-1
cdr3_aa: CASNRGPLRDYGYTF; v_call: TRBV7-2
cdr3_aa: CASSVDPGQVYGYTF; v_call: TRBV9
cdr3_aa: CASSPTGGGYGYTF; v_call: TRBV6-5
cdr3_aa: CSVVFVTDSTDTQYF; v_call: TRBV29-1
cdr3_aa: CASSVVGTMDTQYF; v_call: TRBV9
cdr3_aa: CAWSEGGGEAFF; v_call: TRBV30
cdr3_aa: CSVAGTMNTEAFF; v_call: TRBV29-1
cdr3_aa: CASLPGQIYEQYF; v_call: TRBV6-1
cdr3_aa: CAWRGGEKLFF; v_call: TRBV30
cdr3_aa: CASRLTENTEAFF; v_call: TRBV4-1
cdr3_aa: CAWSVGQKNIQYF; v_call: TRBV30
cdr3_aa: CAWGPGTGFSEQYF; v_call: TRBV30
cdr3_aa: CASSFNDKAYGYTF; v_call: TRBV19
cdr3_aa: CASSLGQLVGYTF; v_call: TRBV11-2
cdr3_aa: CASGESRYQETQYF; v_call: TRBV25-1
cdr3_aa: CAWSVGLGGTEAFF; v_call: TRBV30
cdr3_aa: CASSLGHGNNYGYTF; v_call: TRBV27
cdr3_aa: CASGTSGNYEQYF; v_call: TRBV5-1
cdr3_aa: CAWSGTGGADSQPQHF; v_call: TRBV30
cdr3_aa: CASILRRNTEAFF; v_call: TRBV6-6
cdr3_aa: CATGTGNYGYTF; v_call: TRBV10-3
cdr3_aa: CASSGMTGRAFF; v_call: TRBV5-1
cdr3_aa: CSVGPESDGYTF; v_call: TRBV29-1
cdr3_aa: CASRDARTGFAGGYTF; v_call: TRBV27
cdr3_aa: CSQGIYQGDTQYF; v_call: TRBV29-1
cdr3_aa: CSARGRTEAFF; v_call: TRBV20-1
cdr3_aa: CSVGLQGGTDTQYF; v_call: TRBV29-1
cdr3_aa: CASPKTNSNYNEQFF; v_call: TRBV5-1
cdr3_aa: CASSYNYEQYF; v_call: TRBV6-5
cdr3_aa: CASSSENTGELFF; v_call: TRBV5-1
cdr3_aa: CASSYNQGVGTQYF; v_call: TRBV7-9
cdr3_aa: CASSPESSDEQYF; v_call: TRBV4-1
cdr3_aa: CASSFTPAANEKLFF; v_call: TRBV5-1
cdr3_aa: CASRLSGGDTQYF; v_call: TRBV6-5
cdr3_aa: CAWSVETSATDTQYF; v_call: TRBV30